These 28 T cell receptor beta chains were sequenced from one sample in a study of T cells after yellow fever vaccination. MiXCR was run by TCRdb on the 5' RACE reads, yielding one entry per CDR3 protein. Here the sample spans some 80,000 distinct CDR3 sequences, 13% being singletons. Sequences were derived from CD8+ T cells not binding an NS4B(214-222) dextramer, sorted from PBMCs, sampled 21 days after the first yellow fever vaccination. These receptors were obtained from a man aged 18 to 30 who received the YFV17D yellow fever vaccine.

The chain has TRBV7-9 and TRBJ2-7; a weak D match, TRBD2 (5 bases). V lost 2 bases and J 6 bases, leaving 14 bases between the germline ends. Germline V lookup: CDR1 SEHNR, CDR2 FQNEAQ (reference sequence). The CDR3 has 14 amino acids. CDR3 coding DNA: TGTGCCAGCAGCTTACCGGGGTCCCCCCTCGAGCAGTACGTC. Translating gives CASSLPGSPLEQYV.

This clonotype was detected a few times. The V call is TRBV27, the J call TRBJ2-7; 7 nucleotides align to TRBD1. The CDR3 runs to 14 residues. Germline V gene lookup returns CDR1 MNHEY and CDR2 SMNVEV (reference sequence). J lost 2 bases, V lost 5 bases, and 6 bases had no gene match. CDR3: CASSAGTAAYEQYF. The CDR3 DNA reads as TGTGCCAGCAGTGCAGGGACAGCAGCCTACGAGCAGTACTTC.

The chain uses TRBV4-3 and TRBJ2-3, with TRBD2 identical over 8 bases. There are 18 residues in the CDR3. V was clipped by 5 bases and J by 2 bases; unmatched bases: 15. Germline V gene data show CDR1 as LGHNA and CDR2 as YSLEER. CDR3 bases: TGCGCCAGCAGCAACATGTGGAAAGCGGGGGAGACCACAGATACGCAGTATTTT. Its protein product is CASSNMWKAGETTDTQYF.

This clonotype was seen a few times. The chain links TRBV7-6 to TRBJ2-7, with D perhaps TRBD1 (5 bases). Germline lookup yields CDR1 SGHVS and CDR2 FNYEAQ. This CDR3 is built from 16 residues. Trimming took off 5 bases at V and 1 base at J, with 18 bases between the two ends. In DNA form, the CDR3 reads TGTGCCAGCAGCCCCCTTATGCAGGGCATATCCTACGAGCAGTACTTC. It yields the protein CASSPLMQGISYEQYF. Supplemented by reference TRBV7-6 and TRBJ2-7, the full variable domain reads GAGVSQSPRYKVTKRGQDVALRCDPISGHVSLYWYRQALGQGPEFLTYFNYEAQQDKSGLPNDRFSAERPEGSISTLTIQRTEQRDSAMYRCASSPLMQGISYEQYFGPGTRLTVT.

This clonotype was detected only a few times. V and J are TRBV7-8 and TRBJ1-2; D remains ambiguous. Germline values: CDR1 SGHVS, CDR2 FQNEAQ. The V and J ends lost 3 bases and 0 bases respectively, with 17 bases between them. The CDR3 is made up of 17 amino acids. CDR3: CASSFSFGQAANYGYTF. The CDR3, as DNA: TGTGCCAGCAGCTTTTCTTTTGGGCAAGCAGCTAACTATGGCTACACCTTC.

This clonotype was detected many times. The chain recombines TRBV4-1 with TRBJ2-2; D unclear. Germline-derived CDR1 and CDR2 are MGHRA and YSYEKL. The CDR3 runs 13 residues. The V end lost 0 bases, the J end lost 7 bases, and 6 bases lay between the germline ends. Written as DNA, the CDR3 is TGCGCCAGCAGCCAAGAAGTATTCGGGGAGCTGTTTTTT. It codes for CASSQEVFGELFF.

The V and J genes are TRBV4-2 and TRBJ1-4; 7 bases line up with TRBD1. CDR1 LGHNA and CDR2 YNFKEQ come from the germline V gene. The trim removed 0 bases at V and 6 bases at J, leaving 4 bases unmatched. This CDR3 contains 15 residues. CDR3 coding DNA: TGTGCCAGCAGCCAAGATCCTCAGGGGGATGAAAAACTGTTTTTT. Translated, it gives CASSQDPQGDEKLFF.

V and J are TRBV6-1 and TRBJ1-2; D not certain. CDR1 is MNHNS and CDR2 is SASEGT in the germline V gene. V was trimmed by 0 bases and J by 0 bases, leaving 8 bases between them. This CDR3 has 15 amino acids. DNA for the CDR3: TGTGCCAGCAGTGAAGCGCTTGTGTCTAACTATGGCTACACCTTC. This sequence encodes CASSEALVSNYGYTF.

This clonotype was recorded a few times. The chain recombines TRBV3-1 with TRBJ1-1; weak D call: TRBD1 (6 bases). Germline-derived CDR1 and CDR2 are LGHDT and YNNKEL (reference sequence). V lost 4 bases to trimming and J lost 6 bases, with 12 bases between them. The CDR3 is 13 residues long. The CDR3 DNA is TGTGCCAGCAGCCCACAGGGTCTCTCTGAAGCTTTCTTT. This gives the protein CASSPQGLSEAFF.

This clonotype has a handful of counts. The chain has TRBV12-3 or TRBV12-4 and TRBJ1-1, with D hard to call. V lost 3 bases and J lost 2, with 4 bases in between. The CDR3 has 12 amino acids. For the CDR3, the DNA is TGTGCCAGCAGTTTCATAAACACTGAAGCTTTCTTT. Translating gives CASSFINTEAFF.

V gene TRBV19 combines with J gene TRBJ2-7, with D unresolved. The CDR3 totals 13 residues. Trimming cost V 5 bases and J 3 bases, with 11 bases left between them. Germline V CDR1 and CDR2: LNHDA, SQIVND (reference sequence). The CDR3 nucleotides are TGTGCCAGTAGTCAGTTCGCCGGCTACGAGCAGTACTTC. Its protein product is CASSQFAGYEQYF. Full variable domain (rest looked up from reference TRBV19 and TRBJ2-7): DGGITQSPKYLFRKEGQNVTLSCEQNLNHDAMYWYRQDPGQGLRLIYYSQIVNDFQKGDIAEGYSVSREKKESFPLTVTSAQKNPTAFYLCASSQFAGYEQYFGPGTRLTVT.

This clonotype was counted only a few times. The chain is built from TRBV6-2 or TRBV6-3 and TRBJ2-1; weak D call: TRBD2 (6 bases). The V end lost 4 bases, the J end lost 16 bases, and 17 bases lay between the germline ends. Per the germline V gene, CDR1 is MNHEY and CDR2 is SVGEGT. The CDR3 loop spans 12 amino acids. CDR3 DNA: TGTGCCAGCAGTTGGCTAGCGCCCGCTCGATTCTTC. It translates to CASSWLAPARFF.

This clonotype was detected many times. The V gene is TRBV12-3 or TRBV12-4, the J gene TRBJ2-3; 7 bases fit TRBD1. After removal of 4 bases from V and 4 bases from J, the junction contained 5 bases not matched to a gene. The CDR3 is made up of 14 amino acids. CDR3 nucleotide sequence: TGTGCCAGCAGTTGGACAGGAGGAGCAGATACGCAGTATTTT. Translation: CASSWTGGADTQYF.

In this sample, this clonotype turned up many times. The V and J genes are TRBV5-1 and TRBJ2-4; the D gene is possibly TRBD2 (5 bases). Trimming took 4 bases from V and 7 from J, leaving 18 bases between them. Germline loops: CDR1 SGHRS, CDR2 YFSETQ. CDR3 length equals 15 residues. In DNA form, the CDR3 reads TGCGCCAGCAGCCCGGGAACGCGGGCTAGTAACATTCAGTACTTC. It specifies CASSPGTRASNIQYF.

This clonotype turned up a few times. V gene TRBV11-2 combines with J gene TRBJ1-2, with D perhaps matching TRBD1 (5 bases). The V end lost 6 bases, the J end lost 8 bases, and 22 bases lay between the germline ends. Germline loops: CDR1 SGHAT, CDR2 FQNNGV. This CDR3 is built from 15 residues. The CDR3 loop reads CASSQPPGVVGGYTF. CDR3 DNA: TGTGCCAGCAGTCAACCCCCGGGGGTAGTCGGCGGCTACACCTTC.

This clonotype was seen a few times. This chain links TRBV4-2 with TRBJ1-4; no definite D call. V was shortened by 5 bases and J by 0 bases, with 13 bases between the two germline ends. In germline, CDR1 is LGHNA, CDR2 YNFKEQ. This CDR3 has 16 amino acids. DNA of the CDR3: TGTGCCAGCAGCTTTCTCGGGGATGCAACTAATGAAAAACTGTTTTTT. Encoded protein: CASSFLGDATNEKLFF.

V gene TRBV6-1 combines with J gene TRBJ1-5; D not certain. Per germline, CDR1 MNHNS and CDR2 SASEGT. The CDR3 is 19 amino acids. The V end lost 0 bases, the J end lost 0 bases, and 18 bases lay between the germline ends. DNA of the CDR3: TGTGCCAGCAGTGAAGCGTTCAGACGAGGAGACCTTAGCAATCAGCCCCAGCATTTT. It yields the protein CASSEAFRRGDLSNQPQHF.

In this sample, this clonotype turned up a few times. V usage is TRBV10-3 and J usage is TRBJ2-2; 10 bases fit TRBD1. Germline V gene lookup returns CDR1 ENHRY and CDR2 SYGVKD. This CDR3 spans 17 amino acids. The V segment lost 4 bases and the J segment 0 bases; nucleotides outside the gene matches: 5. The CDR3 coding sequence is TGTGCCATCAGTGTCCCGGGACAGGGGACGAACACCGGGGAGCTGTTTTTT. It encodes CAISVPGQGTNTGELFF.

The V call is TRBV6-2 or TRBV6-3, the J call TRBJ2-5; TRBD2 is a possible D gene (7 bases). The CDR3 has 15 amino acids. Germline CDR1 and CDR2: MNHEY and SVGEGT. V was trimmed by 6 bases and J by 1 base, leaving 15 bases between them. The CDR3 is CASSPWGGLQETQYF. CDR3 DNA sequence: TGTGCCAGCAGCCCCTGGGGGGGGCTCCAAGAGACCCAGTACTTC.

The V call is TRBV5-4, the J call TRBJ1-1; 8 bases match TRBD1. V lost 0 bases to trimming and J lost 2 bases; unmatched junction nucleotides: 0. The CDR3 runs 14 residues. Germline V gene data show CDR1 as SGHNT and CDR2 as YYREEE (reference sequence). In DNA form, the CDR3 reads TGTGCCAGCAGCTTGGCAGGGGGCAACACTGAAGCTTTCTTT. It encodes CASSLAGGNTEAFF.

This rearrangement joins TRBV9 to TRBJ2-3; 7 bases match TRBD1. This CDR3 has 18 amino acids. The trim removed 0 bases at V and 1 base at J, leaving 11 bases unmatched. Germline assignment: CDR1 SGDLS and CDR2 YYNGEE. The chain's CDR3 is CASSVASTGVTGTDTQYF. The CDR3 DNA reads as TGTGCCAGCAGCGTAGCCTCCACAGGGGTTACGGGCACAGATACGCAGTATTTT.

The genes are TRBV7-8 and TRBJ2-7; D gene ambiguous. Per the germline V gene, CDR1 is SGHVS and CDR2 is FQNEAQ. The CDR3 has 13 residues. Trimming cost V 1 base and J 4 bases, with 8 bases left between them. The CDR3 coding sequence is TGTGCCAGCAGCTTAGGGCCTCCTTACGAGCAGTACGTC. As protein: CASSLGPPYEQYV.

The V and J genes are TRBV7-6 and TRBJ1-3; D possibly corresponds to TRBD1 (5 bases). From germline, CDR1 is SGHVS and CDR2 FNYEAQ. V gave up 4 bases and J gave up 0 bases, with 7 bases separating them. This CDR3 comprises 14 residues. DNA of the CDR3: TGTGCCAGCAGCTCCAGGGACTCTGGAAACACCATATATTTT. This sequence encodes CASSSRDSGNTIYF. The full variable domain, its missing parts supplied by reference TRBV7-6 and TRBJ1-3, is GAGVSQSPRYKVTKRGQDVALRCDPISGHVSLYWYRQALGQGPEFLTYFNYEAQQDKSGLPNDRFSAERPEGSISTLTIQRTEQRDSAMYRCASSSRDSGNTIYFGEGSWLTVV.

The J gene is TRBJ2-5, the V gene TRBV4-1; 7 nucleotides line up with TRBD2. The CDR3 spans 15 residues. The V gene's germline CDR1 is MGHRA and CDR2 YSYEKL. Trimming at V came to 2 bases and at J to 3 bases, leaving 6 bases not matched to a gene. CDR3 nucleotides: TGCGCCAGCAGCCAACTTACACGGGGGGAAGAGACCCAGTACTTC. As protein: CASSQLTRGEETQYF.

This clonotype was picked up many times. Here the CDR3 reads CASSEGAVLEQYV. DNA of the CDR3: TGTGCCAGCAGTGAAGGGGCAGTCCTCGAGCAGTACGTC. The rearrangement joins TRBV6-1 to TRBJ2-7; D unclear. Per germline, CDR1 MNHNS and CDR2 SASEGT. Trimming left V 1 base short and J 6 bases short, with 10 bases between. The CDR3 sequence is 13 residues long.

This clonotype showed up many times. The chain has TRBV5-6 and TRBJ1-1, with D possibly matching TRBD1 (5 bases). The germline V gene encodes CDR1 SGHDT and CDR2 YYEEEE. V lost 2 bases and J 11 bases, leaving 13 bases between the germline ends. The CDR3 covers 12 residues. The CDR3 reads CASSFTTGGAFF. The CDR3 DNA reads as TGTGCCAGCAGCTTTACAACAGGAGGGGCTTTCTTT.

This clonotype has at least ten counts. The CDR3 is CASSYGGPYNEQFF. CDR3 in DNA: TGTGCCAGCAGTTATGGGGGGCCATACAATGAGCAGTTCTTC. This rearrangement joins TRBV6-2 or TRBV6-3 to TRBJ2-1, with D possibly called TRBD1 or TRBD2 (6 bases each). Germline values: CDR1 MNHEY, CDR2 SVGEGT. Trimming left V 3 bases short and J 4 bases short, with 10 bases between. The CDR3 runs 14 residues.

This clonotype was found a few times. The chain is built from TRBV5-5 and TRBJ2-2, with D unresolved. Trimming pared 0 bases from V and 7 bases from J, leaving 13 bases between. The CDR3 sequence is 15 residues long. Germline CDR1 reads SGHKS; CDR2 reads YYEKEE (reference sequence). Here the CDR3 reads CASSLGWGSVGELFF. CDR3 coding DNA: TGTGCCAGCAGCTTGGGGTGGGGATCGGTCGGGGAGCTGTTTTTT.